The clone carrying this T cell receptor (beta chain) was observed a handful of times. The entry originates in a study of shared clonotypes between healthy human individuals. Study-wide background: Donors had three CD4 naive, three CD4 memory, two CD8 naive and one CD8 memory plate apiece.

Positive CCR7 selection of CD45RO-negative cells yielded the naive CD8 cells, and terminally differentiated effector memory CD45RA+ cells were excluded. Using 200 ng DNA, 25,000 to 35,000 T cell genomes, the sorted-subset replicate PCRs were run. Profiled with immunoSEQ multiplex PCR; TCRdb holds only in-frame clones, not every one. There are around 640,000 clones in the sample; roughly 96% occur only once, and around 0.1% lies in the top ten. V lost 5 bases, J lost 7 bases, and 12 bases lay in between. The CDR3 runs to 12 residues. CDR1 is SGHAT, CDR2 FQNNGV, per germline. V is TRBV11-2 and J is TRBJ2-7; D gene ambiguous. This TCR was sampled from a woman aged 30 to 39 in good health. Sequencing input: naive CD8+ T cells sorted from blood. DNA of the CDR3: TGTGCCAGCAGCCTTAGCCCAGAGGAGCAGTACTTC. Translated, it gives CASSLSPEEQYF.